The sample holds many counts of the clone carrying this T cell receptor (beta chain). Its target is not known. These data belong to a study of regulatory T cells in long-lasting Graves disease. Study-level points and caveats: When disease was persistent, TRBV28, TRBJ1-2 and TRBJ2-5 were the favored segments. Persistent patients had more shared public clonotypes (2,741) than new patients (approximately 970).

Investigators prepared the TCR beta libraries by applying iRepertoire HTBI primers and Arm-PCR of CDR3 regions. In the authors' workflow: Sample data revealed fewer than 70 TRBV and 14 TRBJ segments. A single record per CDR3 protein comes from TCRdb applying MiXCR to the multiplex PCR reads. TCRdb's processing, not the authors' own work, is the source of the V and J calls. The repertoire holds roughly 350,000 distinct CDR3 sequences, around 15% seen once, with 20% to 25% in the top ten. Germline values: CDR1 KGHSH, CDR2 LQKENI. Trimming took 6 bases from V and 3 from J; bases not matched to a gene: 4. The CDR3 consists of 13 residues. Time point defined: newly diagnosed GD, antithyroid drugs for less than 3 months. Generation of the TCR library employed RNA extracted from PBMCs. In this cohort, patients came from an endocrinology department located in Xi'an, China. This sample also appeared in a second study, on T cells in Graves' hyperthyroidism and ophthalmopathy.

The sequence derives from a woman aged 18-35 years with Graves disease. The chain links TRBV18 to TRBJ2-5, with 7 bases that match TRBD1. The sequenced sample was peripheral blood mononuclear cells (PBMCs), obtained at new diagnosis, from a patient treated with antithyroid drugs. The CDR3 here is CASSLGTEETQYF. The CDR3 coding sequence is TGTGCCAGCTCCCTCGGGACAGAAGAGACCCAGTACTTC.